What follows are 27 T cell receptor beta chains derived from one specimen sequenced in a study of shared clonotypes between healthy human individuals. TCRdb's copy holds only in-frame clones and misses some; the assay was immunoSEQ multiplex PCR. In the table there are around 330,000 clones, about 74% of which are singletons. Sample: memory CD4+ T cells sorted from blood. The subset was: CD45RA-negative fraction. Receptors originate from a man aged 25-40 years in good health.

The rearrangement joins TRBV6-6 to TRBJ2-1; perhaps TRBD1 as D (7 bases). V lost 5 bases and J 4 bases, leaving 12 bases between the germline ends. Looked up from germline, CDR1 is MNHNY and CDR2 is SVGAGI (reference sequence). The CDR3 extends over 14 amino acids. The CDR3 region has the DNA TGTGCCAGCAGTCTGGAGGGGGCGTACAATGAGCAGTTCTTC. Its protein product is CASSLEGAYNEQFF.

The table lists this clone with many counts. This rearrangement joins TRBV5-1 to TRBJ2-6; TRBD1 agrees at 7 bases. Trimming cost V 3 bases and J 0 bases; bases outside gene matches: 6. The CDR3 has 17 residues. Germline-derived CDR1 and CDR2 are SGHRS and YFSETQ. CDR3 sequence reads: CASSWRQGSSGANVLTF. In nucleotides, the CDR3 is TGCGCCAGCAGCTGGCGACAGGGAAGCTCTGGGGCCAACGTCCTGACTTTC.

The chain links TRBV7-2 to TRBJ1-4, with D possibly being TRBD1 (5 bases). Germline V lookup: CDR1 SGHTA, CDR2 FQGNSA. V lost 5 bases, J lost 6 bases, and 25 bases lay in between. The CDR3 covers 18 residues. CDR3 DNA sequence: TGTGCCAGCAGCCCTGGCGCCAGGGCTCTTCCAGATTATGAAAAACTGTTTTTT. Translated: CASSPGARALPDYEKLFF.

This clone was picked up one time. The chain employs TRBV5-1 and TRBJ1-1; D remains unclear. The CDR3 length is 14 residues. The germline V and J ends were trimmed by 5 bases and 5 bases, with 16 bases remaining between them. Per the germline V gene, CDR1 is SGHRS and CDR2 is YFSETQ. The CDR3 DNA reads as TGCGCCAGCAGGGAGATAGGTGTTCGGACTGAAGCTTTCTTT. It codes for CASREIGVRTEAFF. Based on the CDR3 plus reference TRBV5-1 and TRBJ1-1, the full variable domain is KAGVTQTPRYLIKTRGQQVTLSCSPISGHRSVSWYQQTPGQGLQFLFEYFSETQRNKGNFPGRFSGRQFSNSRSEMNVSTLELGDSALYLCASREIGVRTEAFFGQGTRLTVV.

V usage is TRBV29-1 and J usage is TRBJ2-3, with D perhaps matching TRBD1 (6 bases). Per the germline V gene, CDR1 is SQVTM and CDR2 is ANQGSEA. Trimming cost V 3 bases and J 4 bases, with 20 bases left between them. The CDR3 loop spans 16 amino acids. This chain's CDR3 is CSVDRGGSPISDTQYF. CDR3 nucleotide sequence: TGCAGCGTTGACAGGGGCGGCAGCCCCATATCAGATACGCAGTATTTT.

This chain links TRBV25-1 with TRBJ1-3; D might be TRBD1 (5 bases). Trimming removed 1 base at V and 4 bases at J, with 20 bases between. CDR1 is MGHDK, CDR2 SYGVNS, per germline. CDR3 size: 18 residues. The CDR3 sequence is CASSEFVLGQGSGNTIYF. For the CDR3, the DNA is TGTGCCAGCAGTGAATTTGTTTTGGGTCAGGGCAGCGGAAACACCATATATTTT.

The J gene is TRBJ2-3, the V gene TRBV23-1, with D unresolved. TRBV23-1 is an ORF, with its function uncertain. V was pared by 0 bases and J by 4 bases, with 11 bases between. The CDR3 runs 15 residues. For the CDR3, the DNA is TGCGCCAGCAGTCAATCGTGCCTAGGCGCAGATACGCAGTATTTT. It translates to CASSQSCLGADTQYF.

The chain recombines TRBV6-6 with TRBJ2-1; TRBD1 might be the D (6 bases). CDR1 MNHNY and CDR2 SVGAGI come from the germline V gene (reference sequence). V was cut by 5 bases and J by 2 bases, with 10 bases left in between. The CDR3 is 14 residues long. CDR3 sequence (DNA): TGTGCCAGCAGTCTGAGGACAGCCTACAATGAGCAGTTCTTC. Translated: CASSLRTAYNEQFF.

The CDR3 DNA is TGCGCCAGCAGCTTGGAACCGGGACAGGGGACGCCCCAGCATTTT. Its translation is CASSLEPGQGTPQHF. V is TRBV5-1 and J is TRBJ1-5, with 10 bases lining up with TRBD1. Trimming took 0 bases from V and 9 from J; bases not matched to a gene: 6. Germline lookup yields CDR1 SGHRS and CDR2 YFSETQ. CDR3 length equals 15 residues.

This clone has just a few counts. The V call is TRBV6-5, the J call TRBJ2-7, with D perhaps assigned TRBD1 or TRBD2 (6 bases each). V was trimmed by 5 bases and J by 2 bases, leaving 16 bases between them. Germline CDR1 and CDR2: MNHEY and SVGAGI. The CDR3 spans 15 residues. CDR3 sequence (DNA): TGTGCCAGCAGTCTAGGGGGGATGGGGACCTACGAGCAGTACTTC. Its protein is CASSLGGMGTYEQYF.

The rearrangement uses TRBV29-1 and TRBJ2-7; 7 nucleotides match TRBD1. V gave up 7 bases and J gave up 9 bases; unmatched junction bases: 9. This CDR3 region has 11 residues. Germline CDR1 and CDR2: SQVTM and ANQGSEA. CDR3 DNA sequence: TGCAGCGGGAATACAGGGGTGGGGCAGTACTTC. Protein product: CSGNTGVGQYF.

The chain carries TRBV7-9 and TRBJ2-1; no definite D call. The V end lost 1 base, the J end lost 5 bases, and 12 bases lay between the germline ends. This CDR3 comprises 15 residues. Germline CDR1 and CDR2: SEHNR and FQNEAQ (reference sequence). The CDR3 bases are TGTGCCAGCAGCTTAGGACATTTTAGGGACAATGAGCAGTTCTTC. Amino acid sequence: CASSLGHFRDNEQFF.

V and J are TRBV9 and TRBJ1-1; no clear D gene. V shed 2 bases and J shed 6 bases, with 11 bases lying between them. CDR3 size: 13 residues. The germline V gene has CDR1 SGDLS and CDR2 YYNGEE. CDR3 nucleotides: TGTGCCAGCAGCGTCCTTAGCGGGTCTGAAGCTTTCTTT. It specifies CASSVLSGSEAFF.

The V call is TRBV10-2, the J call TRBJ2-1; 11 bases align to TRBD2. The trim removed 8 bases at V and 6 bases at J, leaving 9 bases unmatched. The CDR3 contains 15 residues. The germline gives CDR1 WSHSY, CDR2 SAAADI. The CDR3: CASRSLLAGVNEQFF. In DNA, the CDR3 is TGCGCCAGCCGTTCCCTACTAGCGGGAGTCAATGAGCAGTTCTTC.

In its sample, this clone was seen a few times. J is TRBJ2-7 and V is TRBV2; D not resolved. V shed 2 bases and J shed 2 bases, with 7 bases lying between them. This CDR3 has 13 residues. Per germline, CDR1 SNHLY and CDR2 FYNNEI. DNA of the CDR3: TGTGCCAGCAGTGAATGGTGGGCCTACGAGCAGTACTTC. It codes for CASSEWWAYEQYF.

This chain uses TRBV5-5 with TRBJ2-4, with 14 bases matching TRBD2. Germline assignment: CDR1 SGHKS and CDR2 YYEKEE (reference sequence). The CDR3 length is 16 residues. J lost 5 bases, V lost 4 bases, and 5 bases had no gene match. The CDR3 nucleotides are TGTGCCAGCAGCCTGGGACTAGCGGGAGCGGAAAACATTCAGTACTTC. It specifies CASSLGLAGAENIQYF.

This chain links TRBV5-1 with TRBJ2-5; a weak D match, TRBD1 (6 bases). Germline V gene lookup returns CDR1 SGHRS and CDR2 YFSETQ. The CDR3 length is 13 residues. The V gene lost 5 bases and the J gene lost 12 bases, with 20 bases spanning the gap. CDR3 bases: TGCGCCAGCAGATCCGCTGGACAGCGATCTAAGTACTTC. Translation: CASRSAGQRSKYF.

The rearrangement joins TRBV28 to TRBJ2-7; D may correspond to TRBD1 or TRBD2 (5 bases each). Germline-derived CDR1 and CDR2 are MDHEN and SYDVKM. This CDR3 contains 13 residues. Trimming left V 7 bases short and J 1 base short, with 11 bases between. The CDR3 DNA sequence: TGTGCCAGCACCACTGGGGGTTCCTACGAGCAGTACTTC. Translating gives CASTTGGSYEQYF.

This CDR3 is CASSDKLGLADPREQFF. For the CDR3, the DNA is TGCGCCAGCAGTGACAAATTGGGACTAGCGGACCCGAGAGAGCAGTTCTTC. This rearrangement joins TRBV10-2 to TRBJ2-1; 11 nucleotides line up with TRBD2. This CDR3 is built from 17 residues. Trimming at V came to 3 bases and at J to 10 bases, leaving 14 bases not matched to a gene. Germline CDR1 reads WSHSY; CDR2 reads SAAADI.

The chain couples TRBV28 to TRBJ1-3; D not resolved. Trimming stripped 7 bases from V and 4 bases from J, with 5 bases between. CDR3 length: 11 residues. The germline gives CDR1 MDHEN, CDR2 SYDVKM. The CDR3, as DNA: TGTGCCAGCACCCCCGGAAACACCATATATTTT. Its translation is CASTPGNTIYF.

The rearrangement uses TRBV5-4 and TRBJ1-1; D is possibly TRBD1 (5 bases). The CDR3 is 14 residues long. Germline V gene lookup returns CDR1 SGHNT and CDR2 YYREEE (reference sequence). V lost 5 bases and J lost 1, with 12 bases in between. CDR3 DNA: TGTGCCAGCAGAGGACAAGCAGAGAACACTGAAGCTTTCTTT. As protein: CASRGQAENTEAFF.

This clone has a count of ten or more. V usage is TRBV5-6 and J usage is TRBJ2-7; D is ambiguous. The germline V gene encodes CDR1 SGHDT and CDR2 YYEEEE. V was trimmed by 0 bases and J by 4 bases, leaving 8 bases between them. The CDR3 length is 13 residues. The CDR3 coding sequence is TGTGCCAGCAGCTTGGATCCAACTTACGAGCAGTACTTC. Its translation: CASSLDPTYEQYF.

The J gene is TRBJ2-7, the V gene TRBV6-5; 11 positions agree with TRBD2. The CDR3 contains 14 residues. Germline CDR1 MNHEY, CDR2 SVGAGI. The junction had 2 bases not matched to a gene; V was cut back by 4 bases and J by 3 bases. The CDR3 loop reads CASSSTSGGYEQYF. Here the CDR3 DNA reads TGTGCCAGCAGTTCAACTAGCGGGGGCTACGAGCAGTACTTC.

Comment on this clone: The sample holds other DNA sequences that translate to the same CDR3. This chain links TRBV2 with TRBJ1-3; D may be TRBD1 (5 bases). The length of the CDR3 is 14 residues. Germline assignment: CDR1 SNHLY and CDR2 FYNNEI. The V and J ends lost 4 bases and 3 bases respectively, with 10 bases between them. CDR3 DNA sequence: TGTGCCAGCAGTGGGATCGGGGGTGGAAACACCATATATTTT. This codes for CASSGIGGGNTIYF.

The chain couples TRBV2 to TRBJ2-1; D is perhaps TRBD1 (6 bases). Germline V gene sequence: CDR1 SNHLY, CDR2 FYNNEI. Trimming left V 9 bases short and J 0 bases short, with 12 bases between. The CDR3 length is 14 residues. The CDR3 protein is CASGDKLSYNEQFF. The CDR3 nucleotides read TGTGCCAGTGGGGACAAGCTCTCCTACAATGAGCAGTTCTTC.

The J gene is TRBJ2-1, the V gene TRBV2; tentatively, D is TRBD2 (6 bases). With 7 bases removed from V and 9 bases from J, the gap between germline ends came to 13 bases. Per the germline V gene, CDR1 is SNHLY and CDR2 is FYNNEI. This CDR3 contains 12 residues. DNA of the CDR3: TGTGCCAGCACCAGACGGGAGAGTGAGCAGTTCTTC. Translated: CASTRRESEQFF.

This clone came up a few times. The chain couples TRBV27 to TRBJ1-5; 11 bases are shared with TRBD1. The CDR3 length is 16 residues. Trimming removed 5 bases from V and 6 bases from J; junction bases left unmatched: 9. CDR1 is MNHEY, CDR2 SMNVEV, per germline (reference sequence). The DNA for the CDR3 is TGTGCCAGCAGTCCCCGGGACAGGGGGTCCGGTCAGCCCCAGCATTTT. It yields the protein CASSPRDRGSGQPQHF.